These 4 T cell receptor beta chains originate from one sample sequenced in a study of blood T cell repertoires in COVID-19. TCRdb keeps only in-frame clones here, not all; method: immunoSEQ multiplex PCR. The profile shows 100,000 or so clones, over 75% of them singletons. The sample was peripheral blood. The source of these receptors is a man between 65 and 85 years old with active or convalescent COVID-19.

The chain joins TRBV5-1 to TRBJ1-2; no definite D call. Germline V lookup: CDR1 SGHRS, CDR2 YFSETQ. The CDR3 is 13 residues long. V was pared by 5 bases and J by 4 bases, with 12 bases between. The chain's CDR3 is CASRVDGSYGYTF. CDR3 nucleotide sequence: TGCGCCAGCAGAGTGGACGGGAGCTATGGCTACACCTTC.

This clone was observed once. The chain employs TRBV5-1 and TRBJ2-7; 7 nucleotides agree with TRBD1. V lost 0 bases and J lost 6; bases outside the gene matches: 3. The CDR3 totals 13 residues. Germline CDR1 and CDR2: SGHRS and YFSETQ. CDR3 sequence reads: CASSLAQGSEQYF. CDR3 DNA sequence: TGCGCCAGCAGCTTGGCACAGGGGAGCGAGCAGTACTTC. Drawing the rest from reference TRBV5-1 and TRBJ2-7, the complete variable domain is KAGVTQTPRYLIKTRGQQVTLSCSPISGHRSVSWYQQTPGQGLQFLFEYFSETQRNKGNFPGRFSGRQFSNSRSEMNVSTLELGDSALYLCASSLAQGSEQYFGPGTRLTVT.

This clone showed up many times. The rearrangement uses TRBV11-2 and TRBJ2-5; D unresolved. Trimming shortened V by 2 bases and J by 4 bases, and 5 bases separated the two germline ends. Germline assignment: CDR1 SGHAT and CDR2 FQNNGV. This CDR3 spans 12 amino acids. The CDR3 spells CASSLSLETQYF. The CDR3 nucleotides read TGTGCCAGCAGCTTATCTCTAGAGACCCAGTACTTC.

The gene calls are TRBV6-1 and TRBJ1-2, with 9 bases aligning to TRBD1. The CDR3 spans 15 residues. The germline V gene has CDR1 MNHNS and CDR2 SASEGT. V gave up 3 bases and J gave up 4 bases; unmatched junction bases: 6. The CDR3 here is CASSDVQGAPYGYTF. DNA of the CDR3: TGTGCCAGCAGTGACGTACAGGGGGCGCCCTATGGCTACACCTTC.